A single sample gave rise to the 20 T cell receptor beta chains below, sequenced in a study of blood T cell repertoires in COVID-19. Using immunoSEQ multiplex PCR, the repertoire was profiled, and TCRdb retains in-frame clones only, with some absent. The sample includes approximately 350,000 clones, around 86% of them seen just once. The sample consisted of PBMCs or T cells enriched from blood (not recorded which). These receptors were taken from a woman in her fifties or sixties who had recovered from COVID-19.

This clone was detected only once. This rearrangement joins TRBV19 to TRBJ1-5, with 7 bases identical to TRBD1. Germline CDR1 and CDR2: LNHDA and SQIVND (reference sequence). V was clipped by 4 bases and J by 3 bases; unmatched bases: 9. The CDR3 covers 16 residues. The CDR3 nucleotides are TGTGCCAGTAGTACATACCGGGACAGTTCCAATCAGCCCCAGCATTTT. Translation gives CASSTYRDSSNQPQHF.

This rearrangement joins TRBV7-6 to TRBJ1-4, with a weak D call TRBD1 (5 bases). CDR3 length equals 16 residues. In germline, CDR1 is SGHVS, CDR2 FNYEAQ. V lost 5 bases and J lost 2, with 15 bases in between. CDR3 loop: CASSPRAGYTNEKLFF. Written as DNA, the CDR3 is TGTGCCAGCAGCCCCAGGGCAGGGTATACTAATGAAAAACTGTTTTTT.

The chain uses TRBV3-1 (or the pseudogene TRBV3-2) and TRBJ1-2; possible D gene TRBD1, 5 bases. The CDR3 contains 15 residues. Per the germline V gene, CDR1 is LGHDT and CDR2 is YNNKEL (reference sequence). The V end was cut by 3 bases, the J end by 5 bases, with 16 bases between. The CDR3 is CASSQGGQPSYGYTF. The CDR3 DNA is TGTGCCAGCAGCCAGGGCGGACAACCCTCTTATGGCTACACCTTC.

The CDR3 loop is CASSYSRGQDEAFF. CDR3 DNA sequence: TGTGCCAGCAGTTACTCGCGGGGTCAGGACGAAGCTTTCTTT. V gene TRBV6-6 combines with J gene TRBJ1-1; D gene unclear. The germline gives CDR1 MNHNY, CDR2 SVGAGI (reference sequence). With 0 bases removed from V and 8 bases from J, the gap between germline ends came to 13 bases. The CDR3 length is 14 residues.

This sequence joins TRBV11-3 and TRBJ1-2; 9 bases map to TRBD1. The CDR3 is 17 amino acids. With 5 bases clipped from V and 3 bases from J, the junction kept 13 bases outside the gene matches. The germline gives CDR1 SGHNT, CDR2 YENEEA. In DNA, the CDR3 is TGTGCCAGCAGCCCGACAGGGGGTGACGCGGGCTACTATGGCTACACCTTC. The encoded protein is CASSPTGGDAGYYGYTF. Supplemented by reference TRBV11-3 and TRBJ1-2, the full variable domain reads EAGVVQSPRYKIIEKKQPVAFWCNPISGHNTLYWYLQNLGQGPELLIRYENEEAVDDSQLPKDRFSAERLKGVDSTLKIQPAELGDSAVYLCASSPTGGDAGYYGYTFGSGTRLTVV.

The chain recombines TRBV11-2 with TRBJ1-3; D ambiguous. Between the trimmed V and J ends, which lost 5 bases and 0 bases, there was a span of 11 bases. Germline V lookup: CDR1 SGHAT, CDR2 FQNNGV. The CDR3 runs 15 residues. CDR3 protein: CASSVTRASGNTIYF. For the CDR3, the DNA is TGTGCCAGCAGCGTGACGCGGGCCTCTGGAAACACCATATATTTT.

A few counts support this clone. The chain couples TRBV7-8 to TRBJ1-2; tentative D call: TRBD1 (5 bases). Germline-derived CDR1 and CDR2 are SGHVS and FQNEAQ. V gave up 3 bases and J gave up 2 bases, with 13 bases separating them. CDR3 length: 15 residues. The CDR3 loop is CASSLSGGLNYGYTF. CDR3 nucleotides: TGTGCCAGCAGCTTGTCGGGGGGTCTAAACTATGGCTACACCTTC.

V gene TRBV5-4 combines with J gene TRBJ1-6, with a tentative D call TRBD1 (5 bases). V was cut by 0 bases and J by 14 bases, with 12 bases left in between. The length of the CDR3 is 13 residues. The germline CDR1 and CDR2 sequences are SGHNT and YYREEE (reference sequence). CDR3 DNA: TGTGCCAGCAGCTTGGAAACAGGTTGGGCCCTCCACTTT. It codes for CASSLETGWALHF.

The CDR3 loop reads CASSFRQGADSNQPQHF. The CDR3 DNA is TGTGCCAGCAGCTTCCGACAGGGGGCTGATAGCAATCAGCCCCAGCATTTT. The J gene is TRBJ1-5, the V gene TRBV7-8; the match to TRBD1 covers 10 bases. V was pared by 3 bases and J by 0 bases, with 5 bases of the junction left unmatched. The CDR3 totals 17 residues. Looked up from germline, CDR1 is SGHVS and CDR2 is FQNEAQ.

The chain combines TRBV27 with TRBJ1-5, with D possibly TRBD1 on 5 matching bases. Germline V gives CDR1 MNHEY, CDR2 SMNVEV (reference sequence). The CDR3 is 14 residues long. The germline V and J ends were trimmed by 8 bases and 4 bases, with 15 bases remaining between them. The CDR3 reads CASQLQGSNQPQHF. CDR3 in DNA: TGTGCCAGCCAGCTGCAGGGTTCGAATCAGCCCCAGCATTTT.

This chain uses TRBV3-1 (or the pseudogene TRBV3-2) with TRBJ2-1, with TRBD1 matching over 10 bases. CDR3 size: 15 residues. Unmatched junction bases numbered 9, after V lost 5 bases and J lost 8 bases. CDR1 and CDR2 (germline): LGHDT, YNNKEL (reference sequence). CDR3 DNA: TGTGCCAGCAGCACACCGGGACAGGGGATCGATGAGCAGTTCTTC. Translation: CASSTPGQGIDEQFF.

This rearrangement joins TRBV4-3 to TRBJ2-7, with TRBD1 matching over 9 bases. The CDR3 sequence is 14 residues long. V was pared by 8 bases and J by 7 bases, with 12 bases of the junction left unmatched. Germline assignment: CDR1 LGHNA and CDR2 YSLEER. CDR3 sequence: CASAPGQGFREQYF. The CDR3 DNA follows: TGCGCCAGCGCTCCGGGACAGGGCTTTCGTGAGCAGTACTTC.

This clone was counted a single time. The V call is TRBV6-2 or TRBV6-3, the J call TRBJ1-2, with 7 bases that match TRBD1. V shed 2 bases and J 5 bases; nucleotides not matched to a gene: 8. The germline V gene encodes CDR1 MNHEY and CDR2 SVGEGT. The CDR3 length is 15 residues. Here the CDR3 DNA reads TGTGCCAGCAGTTACACTCCCGGGACAGAATATGGCTACACCTTC. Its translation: CASSYTPGTEYGYTF.

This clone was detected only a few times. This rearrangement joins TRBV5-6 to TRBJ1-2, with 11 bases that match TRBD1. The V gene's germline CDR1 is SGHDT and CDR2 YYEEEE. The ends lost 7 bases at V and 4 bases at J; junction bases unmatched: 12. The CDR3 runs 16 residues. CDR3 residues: CASRPGQGALVYGYTF. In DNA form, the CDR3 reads TGTGCCAGCCGGCCCGGACAGGGGGCTTTGGTCTATGGCTACACCTTC.

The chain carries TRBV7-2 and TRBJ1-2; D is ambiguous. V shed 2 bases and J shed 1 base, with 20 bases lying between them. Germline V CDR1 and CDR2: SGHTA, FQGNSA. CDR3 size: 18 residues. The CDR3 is CASSLMSQAPPINYGYTF. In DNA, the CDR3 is TGTGCCAGCAGCTTAATGAGCCAGGCGCCGCCGATTAACTATGGCTACACCTTC.

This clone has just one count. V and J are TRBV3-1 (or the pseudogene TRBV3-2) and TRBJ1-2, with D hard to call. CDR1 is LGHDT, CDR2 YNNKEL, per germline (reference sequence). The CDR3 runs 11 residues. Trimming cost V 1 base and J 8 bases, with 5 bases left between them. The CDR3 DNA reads TGTGCCAGCAGCCAAGGCGCCGGCTACACCTTC. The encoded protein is CASSQGAGYTF.

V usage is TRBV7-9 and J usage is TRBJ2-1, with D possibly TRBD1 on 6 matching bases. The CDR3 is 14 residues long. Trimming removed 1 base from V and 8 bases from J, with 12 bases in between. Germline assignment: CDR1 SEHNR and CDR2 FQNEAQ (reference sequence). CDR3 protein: CASSLVSGGDEQFF. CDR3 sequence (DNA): TGTGCCAGCAGCTTAGTTTCTGGGGGCGATGAGCAGTTCTTC.

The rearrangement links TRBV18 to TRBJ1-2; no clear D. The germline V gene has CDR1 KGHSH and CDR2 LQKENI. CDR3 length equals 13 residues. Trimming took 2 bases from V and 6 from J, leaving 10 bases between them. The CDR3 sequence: CASSPLALDGYTF. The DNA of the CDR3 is TGTGCCAGCTCACCATTGGCCCTGGATGGCTACACCTTC.

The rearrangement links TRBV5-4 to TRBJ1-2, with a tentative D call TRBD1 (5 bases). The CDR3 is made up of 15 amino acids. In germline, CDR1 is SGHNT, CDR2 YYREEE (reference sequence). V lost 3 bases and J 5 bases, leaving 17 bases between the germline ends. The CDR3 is CASSSAPGTDYGYTF. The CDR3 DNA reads TGTGCCAGCAGCTCGGCCCCCGGGACTGATTATGGCTACACCTTC.

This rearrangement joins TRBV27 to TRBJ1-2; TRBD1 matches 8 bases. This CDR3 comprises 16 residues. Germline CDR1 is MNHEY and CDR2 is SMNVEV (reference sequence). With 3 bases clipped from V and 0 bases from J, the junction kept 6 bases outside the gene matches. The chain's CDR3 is CASSFGQGLTNYGYTF. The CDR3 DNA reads TGTGCCAGCAGTTTCGGACAGGGCCTTACTAACTATGGCTACACCTTC.